This T cell receptor beta chain was observed in a study of blood T cell repertoires in COVID-19. Trimming removed 6 bases at V and 3 bases at J, with 11 bases between. Looked up from germline, CDR1 is SEHNR and CDR2 is FQNEAQ (reference sequence). This CDR3 spans 14 amino acids. Here immunoSEQ multiplex PCR was the method, and the copy in TCRdb shows in-frame clones only, minus some. The sample holds some 45,000 clones, 92% seen once. The receptor comes from a man over 45 with active COVID-19. The rearrangement joins TRBV7-9 to TRBJ1-4, with a tentative D call TRBD1 (5 bases). Specimen: peripheral blood. The CDR3 DNA reads as TGTGCCAGCAGTCCAGGGTTATCTAATGAAAAACTGTTTTTT. It yields the protein CASSPGLSNEKLFF.